These 7 T cell receptor beta chains were sequenced from one sample in a study of T cell repertoires in cytomegalovirus infection. TCRdb re-analysed the reads in MiXCR, keeping a single row per CDR3 protein. The table lists about 530,000 distinct CDR3 sequences, around 27% of them singletons. Sequencing was done on a sample of PBMCs. All receptors come from a human donor in good health (CMV status not recorded). Some clones in this sample may be carry-over from other donors' samples.

This clonotype came up many times. The chain uses TRBV7-2 and TRBJ2-1; 11 positions match TRBD2. The V segment lost 1 base and the J segment 0 bases; nucleotides outside the gene matches: 8. The germline V gene encodes CDR1 SGHTA and CDR2 FQGNSA. This CDR3 contains 19 residues. The CDR3 sequence: CASSLVSSGRLSSYNEQFF. In DNA, the CDR3 is TGTGCCAGCAGCTTAGTTTCTAGCGGGAGGTTAAGCTCCTACAATGAGCAGTTCTTC.

This clonotype was detected only a few times. V usage is TRBV7-6 and J usage is TRBJ2-1; TRBD2 might be the D (5 bases). Germline-derived CDR1 and CDR2 are SGHVS and FNYEAQ. Trimming shortened V by 10 bases and J by 0 bases, and 7 bases separated the two germline ends. This CDR3 spans 12 amino acids. CDR3 region: CANRDSYNEQFF. In DNA, the CDR3 is TGTGCCAACCGGGACTCCTACAATGAGCAGTTCTTC.

This clonotype was recorded a few times. This rearrangement joins TRBV6-5 to TRBJ1-2; 8 positions match TRBD1. Germline trimming cut 6 bases from V and 4 bases from J; bases unmatched to any gene: 7. The CDR3 is made up of 14 amino acids. Germline values: CDR1 MNHEY, CDR2 SVGAGI. The CDR3 DNA is TGTGCCAGCAGATCAGGGGGCTTGAGCTATGGCTACACCTTC. Encoded protein: CASRSGGLSYGYTF.

The rearrangement links TRBV29-1 to TRBJ2-5; 11 bases agree with TRBD1. The CDR3 runs to 12 residues. The J segment lost 4 bases and the V segment lost 7 bases, leaving 2 bases of the junction unmatched. The germline gives CDR1 SQVTM, CDR2 ANQGSEA. CDR3 in amino acids: CSEGTGGETQYF. In DNA, the CDR3 is TGCAGCGAAGGGACAGGGGGAGAGACCCAGTACTTC.

J is TRBJ2-5 and V is TRBV24-1, with TRBD2 identical over 10 bases. V lost 1 base and J lost 2; bases outside the gene matches: 3. The CDR3 sequence is 16 residues long. Germline lookup yields CDR1 KGHDR and CDR2 SFDVKD. CDR3 nucleotides: TGTGCCACCAGTGATTTCGCTAGCGGGAGACAAGAGACCCAGTACTTC. Protein: CATSDFASGRQETQYF.

This clonotype was found a few times. The chain carries TRBV4-1 and TRBJ1-3; TRBD1 is a possible D gene (5 bases). Germline CDR1 MGHRA, CDR2 YSYEKL. The length of the CDR3 is 17 residues. V gave up 4 bases and J gave up 2 bases, with 18 bases separating them. CDR3 residues: CASSPRGSSTPGNTIYF. For the CDR3, the DNA is TGCGCCAGCAGCCCTCGGGGCTCCTCCACCCCTGGAAACACCATATATTTT.

At least ten counts were recorded for this clonotype. The chain uses TRBV7-6 and TRBJ1-3; D is uncertain. V shed 5 bases and J shed 0 bases, with 11 bases lying between them. Germline loops: CDR1 SGHVS, CDR2 FNYEAQ. The CDR3 totals 15 residues. CDR3 nucleotide sequence: TGTGCCAGCAGCCCCGTTTTGAGCTCTGGAAACACCATATATTTT. It specifies CASSPVLSSGNTIYF.